The rows below give T cell receptor beta chains drawn from one sample of a study of STAT3 mutations in large granular lymphocyte leukemia. Sequencing used immunoSEQ multiplex PCR; TCRdb keeps in-frame clones, though not all of them. This sample has roughly 14,000 clones, with roughly nine tenths found just once. Source material: peripheral blood mononuclear cells. These TCRs come from a man between 40 and 49 years old with T-cell large granular lymphocyte leukemia. Some clones in this sample may be carry-over from other donors' samples. Each CDR3 is given with its conserved first and last residue. The D gene is left open where the match is weak. Not every row has a clone size; where given, it reads once, few, many or a size class.

D gene,V gene,clone size,J gene,CDR3 length,CDR3 protein,CDR3 DNA
-,TRBV7-9,-,TRBJ2-1,15,CASSGRDQSYNEQFF,TGTGCCAGCAGCGGACGGGACCAGTCCTACAATGAGCAGTTCTTC
-,TRBV29-1,-,TRBJ2-3,16,CSVLGLRKASTDTQYF,TGCAGCGTCCTCGGGCTTCGTAAAGCGAGCACAGATACGCAGTATTTT
TRBD2,TRBV28,-,TRBJ2-5,17,CASSFGLAGGGQETQYF,TGTGCCAGCAGTTTTGGACTAGCGGGGGGTGGCCAAGAGACCCAGTACTTC
TRBD1,TRBV13,-,TRBJ2-7,15,CASSLGHRGTYEQYF,TGTGCCAGCAGCTTAGGCCACAGGGGAACCTACGAGCAGTACTTC
TRBD2,TRBV5-1,-,TRBJ2-2,17,CASSGTGLAGNTGELFF,TGCGCCAGCAGCGGAACGGGACTAGCGGGGAACACCGGGGAGCTGTTTTTT
-,TRBV6-5,-,TRBJ1-1,13,CASSRTKGVEAFF,TGTGCCAGCAGCCGAACTAAAGGGGTTGAAGCTTTCTTT
-,TRBV5-1,-,TRBJ1-1,13,CASSSQGATEAFF,TGCGCCAGCAGCTCGCAGGGTGCCACTGAAGCTTTCTTT
-,TRBV27,-,TRBJ1-4,15,CASSLWGLSNEKLFF,TGTGCCAGCAGTTTATGGGGGTTGTCTAATGAAAAACTGTTTTTT
-,TRBV4-1,-,TRBJ2-1,15,CASSPVQGVDNEQFF,TGCGCCAGCAGCCCCGTTCAGGGTGTGGACAATGAGCAGTTCTTC
-,TRBV4-3,-,TRBJ2-7,19,CASSQDIGSATDVSYEQYF,TGCGCCAGCAGCCAAGACATAGGTTCGGCGACGGACGTTTCCTACGAGCAGTACTTC
TRBD1,TRBV18,-,TRBJ2-6,17,CASSMTGASSGANVLTF,TGTGCCAGCTCCATGACAGGGGCTAGCTCTGGGGCCAACGTCCTGACTTTC
-,TRBV7-2,-,TRBJ2-7,11,CASSLRYEQYF,TGTGCCAGCAGCTTAAGGTACGAGCAGTACTTC
TRBD1,TRBV18,-,TRBJ1-2,13,CASSPGTGPGYTF,TGTGCCAGCTCACCCGGGACAGGGCCTGGCTACACCTTC
TRBD1,TRBV10-2,-,TRBJ1-1,16,CASSETRGRGSTEAFF,TGCGCCAGCAGTGAGACCCGCGGCAGGGGGTCTACTGAAGCTTTCTTT
TRBD1,TRBV7-8,-,TRBJ1-6,16,CASSLGGQGNNSPLHF,TGTGCCAGCAGCTTAGGGGGACAGGGTAATAATTCACCCCTCCACTTT
-,TRBV11-2,-,TRBJ2-2,15,CASSLSSALGGELFF,TGTGCCAGCAGCTTATCGTCGGCGTTGGGCGGGGAGCTGTTTTTT
-,TRBV14,-,TRBJ2-7,11,CASSQAYEQYF,TGTGCCAGCAGCCAAGCCTACGAGCAGTACTTC
-,TRBV7-9,-,TRBJ2-2,12,CASSRAPGELFF,TGTGCCAGCAGTCGGGCGCCCGGGGAGCTGTTTTTT
-,TRBV6-6,-,TRBJ1-3,16,CASSPTQPRTGNTIYF,TGTGCCAGCAGTCCTACACAGCCTAGGACTGGAAACACCATATATTTT
TRBD1,TRBV5-1,-,TRBJ2-7,14,CASSSQGNGYEQYF,TGCGCCAGCAGCTCACAGGGGAACGGGTACGAGCAGTACTTC
-,TRBV27,-,TRBJ1-1,15,CASSLYSGLVTEAFF,TGTGCCAGCAGTTTATACTCAGGGTTGGTCACTGAAGCTTTCTTT
-,TRBV5-8,-,TRBJ1-2,12,CASSVDNYGYTF,TGTGCCAGCAGCGTGGACAACTATGGCTACACCTTC
-,TRBV5-1,-,TRBJ2-7,14,CASSLIPGDYEQYF,TGCGCCAGCAGCTTGATTCCAGGGGACTACGAGCAGTACTTC
-,TRBV7-2,-,TRBJ1-5,12,CASSLRNGPQHF,TGTGCCAGCAGCTTAAGGAACGGGCCCCAGCATTTT
-,TRBV4-2,-,TRBJ2-6,20,CASSQILLGADFSGANVLTF,TGTGCCAGCAGCCAAATCCTCCTCGGGGCGGATTTTTCTGGGGCCAACGTCCTGACTTTC
-,TRBV29-1,once,TRBJ2-7,12,CSVEDQAYEQYF,TGCAGCGTTGAAGATCAAGCCTACGAGCAGTACTTC
-,TRBV19,-,TRBJ1-5,12,CASSIRDQPQHF,TGTGCCAGTAGTATACGGGATCAGCCCCAGCATTTT
TRBD2,TRBV30,-,TRBJ2-1,15,CAWSPGLAGVNEQFF,TGTGCCTGGAGCCCAGGACTAGCGGGGGTTAATGAGCAGTTCTTC
-,TRBV5-1,-,TRBJ2-3,14,CASSFGQLTDTQYF,TGCGCCAGCAGCTTCGGACAGCTCACAGATACGCAGTATTTT
-,TRBV7-9,-,TRBJ2-1,14,CASSLEGIGGEQFF,TGTGCCAGCAGCTTAGAAGGAATTGGGGGTGAGCAGTTCTTC
TRBD1,TRBV30,-,TRBJ1-1,14,CAWRAGTGHTEAFF,TGTGCCTGGAGAGCCGGGACAGGGCACACTGAAGCTTTCTTT
-,TRBV25-1,-,TRBJ1-6,14,CASREWAVYSPLHF,TGTGCCAGCAGGGAGTGGGCGGTATATTCACCCCTCCACTTT
TRBD2,TRBV6-5,-,TRBJ2-3,15,CASSLSGAGVDTQYF,TGTGCCAGCAGTCTCAGCGGGGCTGGGGTAGATACGCAGTATTTT